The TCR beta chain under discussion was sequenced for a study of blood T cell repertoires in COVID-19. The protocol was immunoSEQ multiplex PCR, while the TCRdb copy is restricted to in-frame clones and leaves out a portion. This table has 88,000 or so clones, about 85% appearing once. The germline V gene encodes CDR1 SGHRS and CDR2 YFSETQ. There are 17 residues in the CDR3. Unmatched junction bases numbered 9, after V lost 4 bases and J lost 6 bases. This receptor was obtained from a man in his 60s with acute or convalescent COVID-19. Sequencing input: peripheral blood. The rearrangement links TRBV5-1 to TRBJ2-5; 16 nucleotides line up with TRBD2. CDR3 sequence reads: CASSQGLAGGPPQTQYF. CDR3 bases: TGCGCCAGCAGCCAGGGACTAGCGGGAGGGCCCCCACAGACCCAGTACTTC.